The 12 T cell receptor beta chains listed next were all sequenced from one sample in a study of response to subunit inactivated influenza vaccine. TCRdb re-called the RT-PCR reads through MiXCR, storing one row per CDR3 protein. The sample shows 450,000 to 600,000 distinct CDR3 sequences, 7.6% of them seen only once. The sample consisted of PBMCs from blood, taken approximately 25 months after vaccination. Receptors originate from a man aged 45 to 70 who received an inactivated influenza vaccine.

This chain connects TRBV7-9 to TRBJ2-5; 7 positions agree with TRBD1. Losses at the gene ends were 3 bases for V and 10 bases for J; bases not matched to a gene: 8. The CDR3 consists of 13 residues. The germline V gene has CDR1 SEHNR and CDR2 FQNEAQ (reference sequence). The CDR3 DNA sequence: TGTGCCAGCAGCTTGCCCGGACAGGTGGGCCAGTACTTC. The encoded protein is CASSLPGQVGQYF.

This chain connects TRBV6-1 to TRBJ2-5; TRBD2 might be the D (5 bases). There are 14 residues in the CDR3. Trimming pared 6 bases from V and 9 bases from J, leaving 20 bases between. Germline V gene sequence: CDR1 MNHNS, CDR2 SASEGT. The CDR3 sequence: CASRGSHGPEAQYF. DNA for the CDR3: TGTGCCAGCAGGGGTTCACACGGGCCGGAGGCCCAGTACTTC.

The gene calls are TRBV11-2 and TRBJ1-5; 7 bases fit TRBD1. V lost 5 bases, J lost 0 bases, and 4 bases stayed unmatched. The germline V gene has CDR1 SGHAT and CDR2 FQNNGV. The CDR3 spans 15 residues. The CDR3 DNA is TGTGCCAGCAGCCATACAGGGGATAGCAATCAGCCCCAGCATTTT. Its protein product is CASSHTGDSNQPQHF.

This clonotype occurred many times. The chain combines TRBV12-3 or TRBV12-4 with TRBJ1-2, with D possibly TRBD1 on 5 matching bases. The CDR3 totals 13 residues. Between the trimmed V and J ends, which lost 3 bases and 2 bases, there was a span of 7 bases. The CDR3 nucleotides read TGTGCCAGCAGTTTGAGACAGAACTATGGCTACACCTTC. Its protein product is CASSLRQNYGYTF.

This clonotype was counted between two and nine times. The chain couples TRBV4-2 to TRBJ1-1; TRBD1 might be the D (6 bases). CDR1 and CDR2 (germline): LGHNA, YNFKEQ. Trimming took off 3 bases at V and 1 base at J, with 12 bases between the two ends. This CDR3 spans 15 amino acids. The CDR3 DNA follows: TGTGCCAGCAGCCATCGGACAGCCCCGAACACTGAAGCTTTCTTT. Amino acid sequence: CASSHRTAPNTEAFF.

In its sample, this clonotype was seen a few times. The chain recombines TRBV20-1 with TRBJ2-2; TRBD1 matches 8 bases. The CDR3 spans 16 residues. Trimming took 3 bases from V and 0 from J; bases not matched to a gene: 6. CDR1 and CDR2 (germline): DFQATT, SNEGSKA (reference sequence). The CDR3 DNA reads TGCAGTGCTAGGTTCGACAGGGGCCCGAACACCGGGGAGCTGTTTTTT. Its translation is CSARFDRGPNTGELFF.

This clonotype was detected ten times or more. CDR3 protein: CASSPRFSGTYSNQPQHF. The CDR3 DNA reads as TGCGCCAGCAGCCCCAGGTTTTCAGGAACCTATAGCAATCAGCCCCAGCATTTT. This chain joins TRBV4-1 and TRBJ1-5; unclear D gene. V was pared by 4 bases and J by 0 bases, with 19 bases between. This CDR3 is built from 18 residues. Germline-derived CDR1 and CDR2 are MGHRA and YSYEKL.

This clonotype was observed many times. The rearrangement uses TRBV29-1 and TRBJ2-7; TRBD2 matches 7 bases. The CDR3 extends over 13 amino acids. The J segment lost 7 bases and the V segment lost 2 bases, leaving 8 bases of the junction unmatched. Germline loops: CDR1 SQVTM, CDR2 ANQGSEA. CDR3 sequence (DNA): TGCAGCGTTGAACGCGGGAGTGTTCGTGAGCAGTACTTC. Translated: CSVERGSVREQYF.

The V gene is TRBV4-3, the J gene TRBJ2-1; 7 nucleotides align to TRBD2. CDR1 and CDR2 from the germline V gene are LGHNA and YSLEER. This CDR3 is 17 amino acids long. After removal of 0 bases from V and 8 bases from J, the junction contained 13 bases not matched to a gene. CDR3 DNA sequence: TGCGCCAGCAGCCAAGATGCCCCCCCACTAGCGAGCGATGAGCAGTTCTTC. It translates to CASSQDAPPLASDEQFF.

The chain links TRBV10-3 to TRBJ2-5, with D possibly matching TRBD2 (7 bases). CDR1 is ENHRY and CDR2 is SYGVKD in the germline V gene. The CDR3 is 15 residues long. Trimming pared 0 bases from V and 5 bases from J, leaving 13 bases between. Here the CDR3 reads CAISESGGRMETQYF. As DNA, the CDR3 is TGTGCCATCAGTGAGTCGGGGGGGCGGATGGAGACCCAGTACTTC.

There are a few counts of this clonotype. The chain links TRBV5-1 to TRBJ2-5; 9 nucleotides line up with TRBD2. The germline V gene has CDR1 SGHRS and CDR2 YFSETQ. J gave up 1 base and V 3 bases, and 4 bases lay outside the gene matches. The CDR3 sequence is 15 residues long. CDR3 sequence reads: CASSSSGTSQETQYF. CDR3 bases: TGCGCCAGCAGCTCTAGCGGGACTAGCCAAGAGACCCAGTACTTC.

This clonotype was detected a few times. The genes are TRBV6-2 or TRBV6-3 and TRBJ2-6; 8 bases agree with TRBD1. The CDR3 has 18 amino acids. The germline CDR1 and CDR2 sequences are MNHEY and SVGEGT. Trimming removed 2 bases from V and 0 bases from J; junction bases left unmatched: 6. CDR3 loop: CASSYEGTGTSGANVLTF. The DNA for the CDR3 is TGTGCCAGCAGTTACGAGGGGACAGGAACCTCTGGGGCCAACGTCCTGACTTTC.